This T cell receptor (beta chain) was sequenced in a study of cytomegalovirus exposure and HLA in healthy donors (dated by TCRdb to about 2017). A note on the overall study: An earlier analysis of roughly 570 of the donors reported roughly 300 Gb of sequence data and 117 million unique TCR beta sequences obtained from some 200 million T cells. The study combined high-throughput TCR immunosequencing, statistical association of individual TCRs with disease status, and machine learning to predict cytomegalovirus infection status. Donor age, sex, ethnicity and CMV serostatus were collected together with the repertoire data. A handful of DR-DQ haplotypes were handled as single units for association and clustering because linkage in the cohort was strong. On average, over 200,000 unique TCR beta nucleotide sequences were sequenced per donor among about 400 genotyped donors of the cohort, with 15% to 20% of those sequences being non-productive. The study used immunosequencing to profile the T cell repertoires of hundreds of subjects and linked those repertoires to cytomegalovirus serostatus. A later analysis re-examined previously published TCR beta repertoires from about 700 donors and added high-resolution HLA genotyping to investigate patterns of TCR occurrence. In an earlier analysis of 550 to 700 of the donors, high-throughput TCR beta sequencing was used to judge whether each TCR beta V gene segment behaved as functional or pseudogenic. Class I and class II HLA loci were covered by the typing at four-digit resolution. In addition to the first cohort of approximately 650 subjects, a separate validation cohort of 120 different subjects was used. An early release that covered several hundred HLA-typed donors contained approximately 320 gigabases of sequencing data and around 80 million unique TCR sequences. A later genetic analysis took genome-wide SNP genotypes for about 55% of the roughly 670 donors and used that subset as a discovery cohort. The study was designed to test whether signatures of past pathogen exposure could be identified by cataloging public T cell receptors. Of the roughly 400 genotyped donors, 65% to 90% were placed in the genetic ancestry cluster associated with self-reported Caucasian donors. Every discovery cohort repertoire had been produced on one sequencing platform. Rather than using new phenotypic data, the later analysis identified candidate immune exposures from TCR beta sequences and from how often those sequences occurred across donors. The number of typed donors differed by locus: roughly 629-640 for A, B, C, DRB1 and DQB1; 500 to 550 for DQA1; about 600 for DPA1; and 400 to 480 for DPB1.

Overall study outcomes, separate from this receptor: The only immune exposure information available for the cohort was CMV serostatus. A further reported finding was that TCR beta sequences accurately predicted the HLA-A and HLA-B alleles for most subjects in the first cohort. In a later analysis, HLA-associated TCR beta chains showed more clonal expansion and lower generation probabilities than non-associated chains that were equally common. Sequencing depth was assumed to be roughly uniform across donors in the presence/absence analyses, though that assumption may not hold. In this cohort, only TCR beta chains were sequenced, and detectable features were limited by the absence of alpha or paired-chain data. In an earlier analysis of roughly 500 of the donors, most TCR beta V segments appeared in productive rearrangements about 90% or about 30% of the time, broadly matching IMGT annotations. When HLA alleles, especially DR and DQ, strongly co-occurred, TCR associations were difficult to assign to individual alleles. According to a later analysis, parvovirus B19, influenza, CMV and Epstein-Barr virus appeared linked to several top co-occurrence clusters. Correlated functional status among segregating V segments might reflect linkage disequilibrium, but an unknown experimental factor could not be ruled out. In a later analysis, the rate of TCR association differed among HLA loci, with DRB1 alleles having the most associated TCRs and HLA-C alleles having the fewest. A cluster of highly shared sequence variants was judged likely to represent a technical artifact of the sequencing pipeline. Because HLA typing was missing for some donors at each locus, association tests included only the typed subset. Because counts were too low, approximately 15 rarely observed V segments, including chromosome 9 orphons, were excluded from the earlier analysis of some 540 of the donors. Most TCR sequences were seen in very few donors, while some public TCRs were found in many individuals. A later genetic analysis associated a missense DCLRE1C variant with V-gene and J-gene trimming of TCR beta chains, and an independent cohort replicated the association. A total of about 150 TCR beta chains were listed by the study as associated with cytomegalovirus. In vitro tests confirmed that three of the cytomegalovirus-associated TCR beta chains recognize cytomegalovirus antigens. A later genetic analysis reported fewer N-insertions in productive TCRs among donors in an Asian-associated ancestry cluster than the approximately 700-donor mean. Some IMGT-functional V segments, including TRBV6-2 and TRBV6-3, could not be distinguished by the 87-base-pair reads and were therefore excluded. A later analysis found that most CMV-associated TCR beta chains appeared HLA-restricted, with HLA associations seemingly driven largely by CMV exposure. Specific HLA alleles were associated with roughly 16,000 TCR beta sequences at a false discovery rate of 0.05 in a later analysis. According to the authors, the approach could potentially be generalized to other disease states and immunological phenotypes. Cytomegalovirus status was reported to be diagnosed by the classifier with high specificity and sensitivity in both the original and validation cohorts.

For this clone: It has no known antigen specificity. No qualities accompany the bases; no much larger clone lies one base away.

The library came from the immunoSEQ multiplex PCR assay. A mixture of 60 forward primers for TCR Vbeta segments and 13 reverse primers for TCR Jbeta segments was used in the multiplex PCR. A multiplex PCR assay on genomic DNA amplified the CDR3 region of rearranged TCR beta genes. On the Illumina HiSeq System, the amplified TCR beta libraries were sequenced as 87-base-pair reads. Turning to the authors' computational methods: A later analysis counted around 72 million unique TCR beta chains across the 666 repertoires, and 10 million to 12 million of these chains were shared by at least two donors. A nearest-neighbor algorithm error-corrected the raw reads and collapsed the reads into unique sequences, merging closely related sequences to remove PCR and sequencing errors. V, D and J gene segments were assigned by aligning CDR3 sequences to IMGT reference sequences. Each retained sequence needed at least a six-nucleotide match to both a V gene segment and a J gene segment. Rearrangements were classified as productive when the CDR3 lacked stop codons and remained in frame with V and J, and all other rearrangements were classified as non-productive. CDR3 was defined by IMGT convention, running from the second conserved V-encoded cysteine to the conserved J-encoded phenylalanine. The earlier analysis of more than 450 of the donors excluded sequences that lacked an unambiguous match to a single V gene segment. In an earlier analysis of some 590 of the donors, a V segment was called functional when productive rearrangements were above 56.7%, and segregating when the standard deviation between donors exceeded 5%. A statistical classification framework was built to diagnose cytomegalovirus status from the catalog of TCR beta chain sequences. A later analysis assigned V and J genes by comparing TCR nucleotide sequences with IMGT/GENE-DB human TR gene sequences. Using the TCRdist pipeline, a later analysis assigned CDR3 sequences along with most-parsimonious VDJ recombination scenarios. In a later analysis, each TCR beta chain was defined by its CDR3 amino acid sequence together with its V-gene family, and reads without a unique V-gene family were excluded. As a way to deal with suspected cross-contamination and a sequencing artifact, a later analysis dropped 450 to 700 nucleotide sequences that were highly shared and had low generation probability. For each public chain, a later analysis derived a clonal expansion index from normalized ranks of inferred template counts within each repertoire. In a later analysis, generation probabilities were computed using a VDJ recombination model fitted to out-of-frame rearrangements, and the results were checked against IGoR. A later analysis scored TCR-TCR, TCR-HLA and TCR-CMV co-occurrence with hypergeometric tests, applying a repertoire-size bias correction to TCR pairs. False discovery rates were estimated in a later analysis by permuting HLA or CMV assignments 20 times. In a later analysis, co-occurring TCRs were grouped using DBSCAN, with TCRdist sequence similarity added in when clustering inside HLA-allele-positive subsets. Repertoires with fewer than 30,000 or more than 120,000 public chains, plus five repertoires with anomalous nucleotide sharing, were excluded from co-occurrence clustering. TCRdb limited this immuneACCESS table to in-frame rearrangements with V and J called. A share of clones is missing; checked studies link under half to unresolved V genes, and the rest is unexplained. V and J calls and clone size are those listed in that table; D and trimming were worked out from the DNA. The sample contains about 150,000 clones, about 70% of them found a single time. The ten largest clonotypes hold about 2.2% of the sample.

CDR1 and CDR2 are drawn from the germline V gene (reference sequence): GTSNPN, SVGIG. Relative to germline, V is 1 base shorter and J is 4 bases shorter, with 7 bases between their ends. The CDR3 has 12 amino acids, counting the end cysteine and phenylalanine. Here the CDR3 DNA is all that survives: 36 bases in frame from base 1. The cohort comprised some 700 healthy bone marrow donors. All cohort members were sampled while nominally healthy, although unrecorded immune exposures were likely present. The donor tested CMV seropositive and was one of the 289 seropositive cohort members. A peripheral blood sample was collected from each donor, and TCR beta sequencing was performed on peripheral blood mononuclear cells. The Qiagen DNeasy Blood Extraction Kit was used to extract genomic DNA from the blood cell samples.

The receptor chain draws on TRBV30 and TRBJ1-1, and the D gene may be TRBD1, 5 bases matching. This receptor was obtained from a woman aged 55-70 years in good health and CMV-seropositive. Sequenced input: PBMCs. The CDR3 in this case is CAWSEGATEAFF. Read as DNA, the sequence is TGTGCCTGGAGTGAAGGGGCCACTGAAGCTTTCTTT.